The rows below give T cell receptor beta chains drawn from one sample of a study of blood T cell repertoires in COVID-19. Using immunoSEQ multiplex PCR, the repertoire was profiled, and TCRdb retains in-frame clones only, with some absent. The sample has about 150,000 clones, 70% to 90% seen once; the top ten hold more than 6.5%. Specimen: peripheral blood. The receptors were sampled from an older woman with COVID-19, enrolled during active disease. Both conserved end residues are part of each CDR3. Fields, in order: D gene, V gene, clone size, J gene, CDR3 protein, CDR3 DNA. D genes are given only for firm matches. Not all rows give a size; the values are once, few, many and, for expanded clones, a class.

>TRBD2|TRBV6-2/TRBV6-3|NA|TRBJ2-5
CASSYSGGWSQETQYF
TGTGCCAGCAGTTACTCGGGGGGGTGGTCCCAAGAGACCCAGTACTTC
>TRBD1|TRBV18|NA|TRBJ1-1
CASSLKSGQGLMNTEAFF
TGTGCCAGCTCACTTAAATCTGGACAGGGCCTAATGAACACTGAAGCTTTCTTT
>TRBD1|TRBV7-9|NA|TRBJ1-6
CASSLVAGQGVNSPLHF
TGTGCCAGCAGCTTAGTCGCTGGACAGGGGGTAAATTCACCCCTCCACTTT
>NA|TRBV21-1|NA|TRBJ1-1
CASSPLPAGATEAFF
TGTGCCAGCAGTCCGTTACCTGCGGGGGCTACTGAAGCTTTCTTT
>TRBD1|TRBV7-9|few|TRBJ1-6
CASSLTRDRNSPLHF
TGTGCCAGCAGCTTAACCCGGGACAGAAATTCACCCCTCCACTTT
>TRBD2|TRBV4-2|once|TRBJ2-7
CASSLAGSYEQYF
TGTGCCAGCAGCCTAGCGGGATCGTACGAGCAGTACTTC
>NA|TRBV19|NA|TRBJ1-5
CASRLSGSNQPQHF
TGTGCCAGCAGACTATCCGGAAGTAATCAGCCCCAGCATTTT
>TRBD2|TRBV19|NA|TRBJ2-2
CASSRTSGRMNTGELFF
TGTGCCAGTAGTCGGACTAGCGGGAGGATGAACACCGGGGAGCTGTTTTTT
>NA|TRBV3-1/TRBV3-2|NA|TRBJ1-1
CASSQWATEAFF
TGTGCCAGCAGCCAATGGGCCACTGAAGCTTTCTTT
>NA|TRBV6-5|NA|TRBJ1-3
CASMAGGDDTIYF
TGTGCCAGCATGGCGGGGGGTGACGACACCATATATTTT
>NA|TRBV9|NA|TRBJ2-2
CASSVGGRSTGELFF
TGTGCCAGCAGCGTCGGGGGGCGCAGCACCGGGGAGCTGTTTTTT
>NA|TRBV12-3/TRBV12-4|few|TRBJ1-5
CASRSGSNQPQHF
TGTGCCAGCAGAAGCGGCTCCAATCAGCCCCAGCATTTT
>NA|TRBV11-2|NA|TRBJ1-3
CASSLSGQLYF
TGTGCCAGCAGCTTATCCGGACAGTTGTATTTT
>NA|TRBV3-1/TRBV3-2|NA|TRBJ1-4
CASSQDPVGGEKLFF
TGTGCCAGCAGCCAAGATCCCGTGGGAGGTGAAAAACTGTTTTTT
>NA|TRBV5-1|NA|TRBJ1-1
CASSLERSTEAFF
TGCGCCAGCAGCTTGGAGAGGAGTACTGAAGCTTTCTTT
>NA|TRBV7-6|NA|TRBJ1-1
CASSPSVRGDMNTEAFF
TGTGCCAGCAGCCCTTCGGTCCGGGGAGACATGAACACTGAAGCTTTCTTT
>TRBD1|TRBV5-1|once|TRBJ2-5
CASSPETGGRETQYF
TGCGCCAGCAGCCCGGAGACAGGGGGCCGGGAGACCCAGTACTTC
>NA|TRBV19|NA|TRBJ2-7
CASSMGQLYEQYF
TGTGCCAGTAGTATGGGGCAGCTCTACGAGCAGTACTTC
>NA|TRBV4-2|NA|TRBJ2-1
CASSQVDSPNYNEQFF
TGTGCCAGCAGCCAAGTGGACAGCCCCAACTACAATGAGCAGTTCTTC
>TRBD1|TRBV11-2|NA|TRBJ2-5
CASSLVREQGALKTQYF
TGTGCCAGCAGCTTAGTCCGGGAACAGGGGGCTTTGAAGACCCAGTACTTC
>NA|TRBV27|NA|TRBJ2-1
CASSPSGNEQFF
TGTGCCAGCAGTCCTTCGGGGAATGAGCAGTTCTTC
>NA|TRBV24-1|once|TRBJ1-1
CATSRGVDTEAFF
TGTGCCACCAGTCGAGGCGTAGACACTGAAGCTTTCTTT
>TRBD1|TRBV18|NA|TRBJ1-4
CASSPTAGQHEKLFF
TGTGCCAGCTCACCAACGGCGGGACAGCATGAAAAACTGTTTTTT
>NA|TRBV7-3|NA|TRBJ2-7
CASSRQGRSGEQYF
TGTGCCAGCAGTCGCCAGGGGCGTTCCGGGGAGCAGTACTTC
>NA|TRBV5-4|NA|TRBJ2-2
CASSLKIKNTGELFF
TGTGCCAGCAGCTTGAAAATTAAGAACACCGGGGAGCTGTTTTTT
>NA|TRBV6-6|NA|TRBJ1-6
CASTNYNSPLHF
TGTGCCAGCACTAACTATAATTCACCCCTCCACTTT
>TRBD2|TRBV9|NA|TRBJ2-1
CASSPLGGGPHEQFF
TGTGCCAGCAGCCCCTTGGGCGGGGGGCCCCATGAGCAGTTCTTC
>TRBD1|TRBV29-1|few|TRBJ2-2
CSVGRTGSSTGELFF
TGCAGCGTTGGACGGACAGGGTCGAGCACCGGGGAGCTGTTTTTT
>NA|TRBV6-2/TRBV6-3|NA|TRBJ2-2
CASSWWQNTGELFF
TGTGCCAGCAGTTGGTGGCAGAACACCGGGGAGCTGTTTTTT
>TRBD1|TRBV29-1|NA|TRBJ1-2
CSVPGQGNYGYTF
TGCAGCGTTCCGGGACAGGGGAACTATGGCTACACCTTC
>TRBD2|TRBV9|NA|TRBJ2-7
CASSSAGGPYEQYF
TGTGCCAGCTCCTCAGCGGGAGGCCCCTACGAGCAGTACTTC
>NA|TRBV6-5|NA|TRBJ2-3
CASIQAGLTDTQYF
TGTGCCAGCATTCAGGCGGGATTAACCGATACGCAGTATTTT
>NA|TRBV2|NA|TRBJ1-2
CASSEGGGHYGYTF
TGTGCCAGCAGTGAAGGGGGCGGTCACTATGGCTACACCTTC
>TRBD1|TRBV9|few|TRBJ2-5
CASRAIGQGMETQYF
TGTGCCAGCAGAGCTATTGGACAGGGGATGGAGACCCAGTACTTC
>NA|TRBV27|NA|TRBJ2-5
CAEGVRGEETQYF
TGTGCCGAGGGGGTACGAGGCGAAGAGACCCAGTACTTC
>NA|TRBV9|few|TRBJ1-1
CASSVVAYMTREENTEAFF
TGTGCCAGCAGCGTAGTTGCCTACATGACCCGGGAAGAAAACACTGAAGCTTTCTTT
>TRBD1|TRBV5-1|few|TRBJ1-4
CASSRAPTGAVEKLFF
TGCGCCAGCAGCCGGGCCCCCACAGGGGCCGTAGAAAAACTGTTTTTT
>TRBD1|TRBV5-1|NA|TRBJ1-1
CASSAGQRVTEAFF
TGCGCCAGCAGCGCGGGACAGAGGGTGACTGAAGCTTTCTTT
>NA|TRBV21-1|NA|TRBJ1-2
CASSQTGCGAMRGYTF
TGTGCCAGCAGCCAGACAGGCTGTGGAGCGATGCGGGGCTACACCTTC
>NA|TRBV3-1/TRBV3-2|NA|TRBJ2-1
CASSQGGRVNEQFF
TGTGCCAGCAGCCAGGGGGGACGTGTGAATGAGCAGTTCTTC
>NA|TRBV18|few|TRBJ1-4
CASSPTGEINEKLFF
TGTGCCAGCTCACCCACCGGGGAGATTAATGAAAAACTGTTTTTT
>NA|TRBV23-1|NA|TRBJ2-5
CASSQFRGREETQYF
TGCGCCAGCAGTCAATTCAGGGGAAGGGAAGAGACCCAGTACTTC
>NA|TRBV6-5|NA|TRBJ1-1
CASRTGEKNTEAFF
TGTGCCAGCAGGACGGGGGAGAAGAACACTGAAGCTTTCTTT
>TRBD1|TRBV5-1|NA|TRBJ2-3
CASSLAWTGSADTQYF
TGCGCCAGCAGCTTGGCTTGGACAGGGAGTGCAGATACGCAGTATTTT
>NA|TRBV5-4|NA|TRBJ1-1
CASSLKGMNTEAFF
TGTGCCAGCAGCTTAAAGGGGATGAACACTGAAGCTTTCTTT
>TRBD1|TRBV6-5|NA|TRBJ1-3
CASSRGTVTGNTIYF
TGTGCCAGCAGCCGAGGGACAGTCACTGGAAACACCATATATTTT
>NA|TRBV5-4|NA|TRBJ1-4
CASSLPGSEKLFF
TGTGCCAGCAGCTTACCAGGCAGCGAAAAACTGTTTTTT
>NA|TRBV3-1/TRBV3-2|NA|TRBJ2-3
CASSQEGASTDTQYF
TGTGCCAGCAGCCAAGAGGGAGCGAGCACAGATACGCAGTATTTT
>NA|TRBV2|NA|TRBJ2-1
CASSYGHEQFF
TGTGCCAGCAGCTACGGTCATGAGCAGTTCTTC
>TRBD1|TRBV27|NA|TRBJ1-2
CASSFRGRSGYTF
TGTGCCAGCAGTTTTAGGGGGCGGAGTGGCTACACCTTC
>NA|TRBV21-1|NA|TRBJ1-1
CAIGSEAFF
TGTGCCATCGGGTCAGAAGCTTTCTTT
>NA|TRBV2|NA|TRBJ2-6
CASSPAGLVEANVLTF
TGTGCCAGCAGTCCTGCAGGGCTAGTAGAGGCCAACGTCCTGACTTTC
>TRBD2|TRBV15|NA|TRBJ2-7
CATSLRAGGRQYF
TGTGCCACCAGCCTAAGAGCGGGAGGGCGGCAGTACTTC
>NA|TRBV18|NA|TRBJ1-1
CASSLQQASNTEAFF
TGTGCCAGCTCCCTCCAACAGGCATCGAACACTGAAGCTTTCTTT
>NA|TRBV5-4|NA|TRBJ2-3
CASSLGGGSTDTQYF
TGTGCCAGCAGCTTAGGCGGGGGCAGCACAGATACGCAGTATTTT